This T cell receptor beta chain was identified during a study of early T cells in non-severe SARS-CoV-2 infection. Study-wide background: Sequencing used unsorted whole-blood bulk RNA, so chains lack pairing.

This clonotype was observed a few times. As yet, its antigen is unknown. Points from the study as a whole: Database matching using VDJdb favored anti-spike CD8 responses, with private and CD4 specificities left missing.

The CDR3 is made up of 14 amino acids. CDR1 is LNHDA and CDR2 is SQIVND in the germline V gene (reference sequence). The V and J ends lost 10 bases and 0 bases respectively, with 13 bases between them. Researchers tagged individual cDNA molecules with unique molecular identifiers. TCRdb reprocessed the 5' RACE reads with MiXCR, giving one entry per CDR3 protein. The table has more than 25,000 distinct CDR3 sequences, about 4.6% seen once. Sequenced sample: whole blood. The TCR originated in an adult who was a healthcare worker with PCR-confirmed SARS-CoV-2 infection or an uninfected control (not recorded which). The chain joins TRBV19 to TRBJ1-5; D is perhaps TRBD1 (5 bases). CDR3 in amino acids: CATWGRFSNQPQHF. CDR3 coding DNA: TGTGCCACCTGGGGGAGATTTAGCAATCAGCCCCAGCATTTT.